These 8 T cell receptor beta chains were all obtained from the same sample, sequenced in a study of control samples from healthy donors and cancer patients (dated by TCRdb to 2019 to 2021). Libraries were built with the immunoSEQ multiplex PCR assay. TCRdb holds this immuneACCESS table with in-frame rearrangements only. Some clones are missing; in checked studies, unresolved V genes explain under half, and the rest has no known cause. The sample table lists tens of thousands of clones, around 87% of them with a count of one. The top ten constitute roughly 2.4% of the sample. The sequencing input was PBMCs. The origin of the receptors is a woman between 50 and 59 years old with head and neck cancer.

The chain links TRBV7-2 to TRBJ2-7; 8 bases map to TRBD2. Per germline, CDR1 SGHTA and CDR2 FQGNSA. V lost 7 bases to trimming and J lost 4 bases; unmatched junction nucleotides: 9. The CDR3 covers 14 residues. The CDR3 coding sequence is TGTGCCAGCACCCCTCTTGGCGGGGGGTACGAGCAGTACTTC. This codes for CASTPLGGGYEQYF.

The J gene is TRBJ1-1, the V gene TRBV15; perhaps TRBD1 as D (5 bases). This CDR3 has 14 residues. Trimming pared 0 bases from V and 6 bases from J, leaving 11 bases between. Per germline, CDR1 LNHNV and CDR2 YYDKDF (reference sequence). CDR3 in DNA: TGTGCCACCAGCAGAGAGTACAGGCAAGCTGAAGCTTTCTTT. It specifies CATSREYRQAEAFF.

The CDR3 protein is CASSEGIAYTEAFF. The CDR3 nucleotides read TGTGCCAGCAGTGAGGGGATAGCTTATACTGAAGCTTTCTTT. V gene TRBV2 combines with J gene TRBJ1-1, with no clear D. Trimming pared 3 bases from V and 5 bases from J, leaving 13 bases between. This CDR3 is built from 14 residues. Germline CDR1 is SNHLY and CDR2 is FYNNEI.

The chain links TRBV14 to TRBJ1-1; tentative D call: TRBD1 (6 bases). The ends were cut back, 1 base at V and 1 base at J, with 10 bases in the middle. From germline, CDR1 is SGHDN and CDR2 FVKESK. There are 15 residues in the CDR3. The chain's CDR3 is CASSQAGGANTEAFF. The CDR3 DNA reads TGTGCCAGCAGCCAAGCGGGGGGCGCGAACACTGAAGCTTTCTTT.

CDR3 DNA: TGTGCCACCAGCAGGGAACTAGCCCCCAGCGGACGAGATACGCAGTATTTT. This codes for CATSRELAPSGRDTQYF. This chain joins TRBV15 and TRBJ2-3; tentatively, D is TRBD2 (6 bases). The V gene lost 3 bases and the J gene lost 5 bases, with 21 bases spanning the gap. CDR3 length: 17 amino acids. CDR1 and CDR2 (germline): LNHNV, YYDKDF (reference sequence).

The rearrangement uses TRBV27 and TRBJ1-2; D possibly corresponds to TRBD1 (5 bases). Germline CDR1 reads MNHEY; CDR2 reads SMNVEV (reference sequence). CDR3 length: 13 amino acids. V shed 3 bases and J shed 2 bases, with 7 bases lying between them. Here the CDR3 reads CASSLRGNYGYTF. CDR3 DNA sequence: TGTGCCAGCAGTTTGCGGGGGAACTATGGCTACACCTTC.

This chain uses TRBV6-5 with TRBJ2-5; the match to TRBD2 covers 12 bases. V shed 5 bases, J shed 4 bases, and the junction held 5 bases outside the gene matches. The CDR3 consists of 15 residues. Germline V gene sequence: CDR1 MNHEY, CDR2 SVGAGI. This CDR3 is CASSPLAGGPETQYF. The CDR3 coding sequence is TGTGCCAGCAGTCCTCTAGCGGGGGGGCCAGAGACCCAGTACTTC.

V and J are TRBV18 and TRBJ1-6, with 9 bases that match TRBD1. The CDR3 consists of 14 residues. The ends lost 6 bases at V and 8 bases at J; junction bases unmatched: 5. Germline V gene lookup returns CDR1 KGHSH and CDR2 LQKENI. The CDR3 DNA sequence: TGTGCCAGCTCGAGAGACAGGGGGGATTCACCCCTCCACTTT. This codes for CASSRDRGDSPLHF.